This T cell receptor (beta chain) was captured by sequencing in a study of cytomegalovirus exposure and HLA in healthy donors. Across the study: Around 80 million unique TCRs from HLA-typed donors were held in an early data release.

J was trimmed by 4 bases and V by 8 bases; bases with no gene match: 8. This CDR3 region has 14 residues. Germline loops: CDR1 SGHTA, CDR2 FQGNSA. On this clone: Antigen: not known.

The study's findings and limits: Reportedly, diagnosis of cytomegalovirus status by the classifier showed high specificity and sensitivity. Analysis was carried out at a later point, and it linked a missense DCLRE1C variant to TCR beta V- and J-gene trimming.

PCR was performed using 60 Vbeta and 13 Jbeta primers. Using immunoSEQ multiplex PCR, the repertoire was profiled, and TCRdb retains in-frame clones only, with some absent. This sample has over 150,000 clones, with more than 75% found just once. The V and J genes are TRBV7-2 and TRBJ2-1, with 7 bases aligning to TRBD2. This TCR was sampled from a girl aged 2 to 10 in good health and CMV-seropositive. The material sequenced was PBMCs. The CDR3 DNA is TGTGCCAGCTCTTCTAGGGAGGGTTACAATGAGCAGTTCTTC. Amino acids: CASSSREGYNEQFF.